Sequencing of this T cell receptor beta chain was carried out in a study of blood T cell repertoires in COVID-19. Overall study: Both acute and convalescent COVID-19 samples were obtained from the United States, Italy and Spain. Sample material is recorded as cDNA or gDNA derived from T cells, B-cell-depleted T cells, or PBMCs.

In the study's own analysis: Estimation of nucleated cell counts was performed using reference gene primer amplification. Sequencing used immunoSEQ multiplex PCR; TCRdb keeps in-frame clones, though not all of them. V, J and clone size derive from that table, while D and trimming were established from the DNA sequence. Of under 350,000 clones listed, over 75% are singletons. Germline CDR1 MNHEY, CDR2 SVGAGI. V lost 6 bases and J lost 0, with 14 bases in between. CDR3 size: 15 residues. The origin of this receptor is a woman between 65 and 79 years old with acute or convalescent COVID-19. The sample comprised peripheral blood. The chain is built from TRBV6-5 and TRBJ2-5; tentative D call: TRBD2 (7 bases). The CDR3 sequence: CASRFGGANQETQYF. CDR3 DNA sequence: TGTGCCAGCAGGTTTGGGGGGGCGAACCAAGAGACCCAGTACTTC.